These 15 T cell receptor beta chains originate from one sample sequenced in a study of blood T cell repertoires in COVID-19. Generated by immunoSEQ multiplex PCR, the TCRdb table keeps only in-frame clones and is missing some. The sample gives 350,000 to 400,000 clones, 85% to 90% of which show up once; about 1.7% is in the top ten. The material sequenced was PBMCs or T cells enriched from blood (not recorded which). The receptors stem from a woman aged 25 to 45 who had recovered from COVID-19.

The gene calls are TRBV5-1 and TRBJ1-1; D is unresolved. V lost 4 bases, J lost 0 bases, and 10 bases lay in between. Germline lookup yields CDR1 SGHRS and CDR2 YFSETQ. This CDR3 contains 14 residues. The CDR3 here is CASSPAGMNTEAFF. CDR3 DNA sequence: TGCGCCAGCAGCCCGGCCGGGATGAACACTGAAGCTTTCTTT.

V usage is TRBV4-1 and J usage is TRBJ2-1; 9 bases map to TRBD2. This CDR3 spans 18 amino acids. The germline V gene encodes CDR1 MGHRA and CDR2 YSYEKL. J gave up 2 bases and V 6 bases, and 14 bases lay outside the gene matches. CDR3 sequence (DNA): TGCGCCAGCAGTTCAAGGGGGCTAGCGGGAATAACCTACAATGAGCAGTTCTTC. Translation: CASSSRGLAGITYNEQFF.

The rearrangement uses TRBV25-1 and TRBJ2-1; 8 bases map to TRBD2. Germline V gene lookup returns CDR1 MGHDK and CDR2 SYGVNS. V shed 4 bases and J 2 bases; nucleotides not matched to a gene: 1. This CDR3 comprises 14 residues. The CDR3 loop reads CASSGRGAYNEQFF. The CDR3 DNA reads TGTGCCAGCAGTGGGCGGGGGGCCTACAATGAGCAGTTCTTC. Full variable domain (rest looked up from reference TRBV25-1 and TRBJ2-1): EADIYQTPRYLVIGTGKKITLECSQTMGHDKMYWYQQDPGMELHLIHYSYGVNSTEKGDLSSESTVSRIRTEHFPLTLESARPSHTSQYLCASSGRGAYNEQFFGPGTRLTVL.

This chain joins TRBV9 and TRBJ2-7; a weak D match, TRBD2 (6 bases). Trimming removed 0 bases at V and 3 bases at J, with 10 bases between. Germline V gene lookup returns CDR1 SGDLS and CDR2 YYNGEE. The CDR3 length is 14 residues. The CDR3 region has the DNA TGTGCCAGCAGCGTAGATGGGACTCACTACGAGCAGTACTTC. As protein: CASSVDGTHYEQYF.

Here the CDR3 reads CASSLDHTNNYGYTF. The DNA for the CDR3 is TGTGCCAGCAGCTTAGATCACACTAATAACTATGGCTACACCTTC. This rearrangement joins TRBV11-2 to TRBJ1-2; no definite D call. The CDR3 has 15 amino acids. Germline loops: CDR1 SGHAT, CDR2 FQNNGV. Between the trimmed V and J ends, which lost 0 bases and 1 base, there was a span of 9 bases.

The chain combines TRBV30 with TRBJ1-5; D perhaps matches TRBD1 (5 bases). This CDR3 has 14 residues. Trimming took off 0 bases at V and 5 bases at J, with 11 bases between the two ends. The germline CDR1 and CDR2 sequences are GTSNPN and SVGIG (reference sequence). In DNA form, the CDR3 reads TGTGCCTGGAGTGTAGGAGGGGACTATCAGCCCCAGCATTTT. Translated, it gives CAWSVGGDYQPQHF.

The chain employs TRBV7-9 and TRBJ2-3; 9 bases are a match to TRBD2. V shed 5 bases and J 2 bases; nucleotides not matched to a gene: 14. Germline CDR1 is SEHNR and CDR2 is FQNEAQ (reference sequence). The CDR3 consists of 18 residues. This chain's CDR3 is CASSRRSGGALNTDTQYF. The CDR3 nucleotides are TGTGCCAGCAGCCGACGTAGCGGGGGCGCGCTTAACACAGATACGCAGTATTTT.

V and J are TRBV18 and TRBJ1-1; TRBD1 might be the D (5 bases). V lost 3 bases, J lost 1 base, and 15 bases lay in between. The CDR3 has 16 amino acids. Germline V gene sequence: CDR1 KGHSH, CDR2 LQKENI. CDR3 DNA sequence: TGTGCCAGCTCACCGATTCGCAGGGAGGCGAACACTGAAGCTTTCTTT. Amino acids: CASSPIRREANTEAFF.

The chain combines TRBV19 with TRBJ1-1, with 8 bases matching TRBD1. The germline gives CDR1 LNHDA, CDR2 SQIVND (reference sequence). The CDR3 runs 15 residues. The ends lost 5 bases at V and 3 bases at J; junction bases unmatched: 8. The CDR3 reads CASSPGQVGHTEAFF. The CDR3 nucleotides read TGTGCCAGTAGTCCGGGACAGGTAGGCCACACTGAAGCTTTCTTT.

CDR3 in DNA: TGTGCCACCAGTGATAGGCGGGACAGGGGTTCCTACGAGCAGTACTTC. It specifies CATSDRRDRGSYEQYF. This chain uses TRBV24-1 with TRBJ2-7; TRBD1 aligns across 10 bases. V was pared by 3 bases and J by 1 base, with 5 bases of the junction left unmatched. Germline CDR1 is KGHDR and CDR2 is SFDVKD. CDR3 size: 16 residues.

This chain joins TRBV2 and TRBJ1-3; maybe TRBD1 (6 bases). The CDR3 is 15 residues long. Germline values: CDR1 SNHLY, CDR2 FYNNEI. Trimming shortened V by 2 bases and J by 4 bases, and 12 bases separated the two germline ends. Here the CDR3 reads CASSERQALGNTIYF. The CDR3 DNA reads as TGTGCCAGCAGTGAACGACAGGCGTTGGGAAACACCATATATTTT.

J is TRBJ1-1 and V is TRBV5-6, with 8 bases identical to TRBD1. The germline CDR1 and CDR2 sequences are SGHDT and YYEEEE. The V gene end was trimmed by 6 bases and the J gene end by 7 bases; junction bases not matched to a gene: 14. The CDR3 runs 15 residues. The CDR3 loop is CASTTFIGQGREAFF. The CDR3, as DNA: TGTGCCAGCACGACCTTCATCGGACAGGGTCGTGAAGCTTTCTTT.

The chain carries TRBV7-3 and TRBJ2-3; D gene unclear. This CDR3 has 17 amino acids. The V and J ends lost 1 base and 4 bases respectively, with 18 bases between them. Looked up from germline, CDR1 is SGHTA and CDR2 is FQGTGA. The CDR3 DNA follows: TGTGCCAGCAGCTTAATTGGAGTATCCCCTTTCGCAGATACGCAGTATTTT. This codes for CASSLIGVSPFADTQYF.

The chain couples TRBV3-1 (or the pseudogene TRBV3-2) to TRBJ1-5; a possible D gene is TRBD1 (5 bases). V lost 5 bases, J lost 1 base, and 12 bases lay in between. The CDR3 covers 15 residues. From germline, CDR1 is LGHDT and CDR2 YNNKEL (reference sequence). CDR3 residues: CASSWGGASNQPQHF. CDR3 DNA: TGTGCCAGCAGCTGGGGAGGGGCGAGCAATCAGCCCCAGCATTTT.

A single count supports this clone. The rearrangement links TRBV7-9 to TRBJ1-1; the match to TRBD1 covers 7 bases. Germline assignment: CDR1 SEHNR and CDR2 FQNEAQ (reference sequence). V shed 3 bases, J shed 7 bases, and the junction held 11 bases outside the gene matches. There are 15 residues in the CDR3. The CDR3 nucleotides read TGTGCCAGCAGCTTCGGCCAGGGGGGAGTACTTGAAGCTTTCTTT. It yields the protein CASSFGQGGVLEAFF.